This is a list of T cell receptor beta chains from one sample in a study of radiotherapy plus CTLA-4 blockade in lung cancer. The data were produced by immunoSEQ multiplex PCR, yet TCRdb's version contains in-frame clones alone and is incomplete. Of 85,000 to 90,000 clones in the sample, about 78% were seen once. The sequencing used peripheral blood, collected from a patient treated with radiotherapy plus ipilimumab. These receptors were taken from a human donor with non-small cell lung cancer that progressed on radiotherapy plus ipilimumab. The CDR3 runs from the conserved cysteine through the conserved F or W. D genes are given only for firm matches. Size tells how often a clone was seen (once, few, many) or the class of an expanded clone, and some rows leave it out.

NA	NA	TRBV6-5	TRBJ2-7	TGTGCCAGCAGGGCCACTGGGCGCTACGAGCAGTACTTC	CASRATGRYEQYF
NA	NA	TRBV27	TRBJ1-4	TGTGCCAGCACGGGTGATCGGGACAAAGAAAAACTGTTTTTT	CASTGDRDKEKLFF
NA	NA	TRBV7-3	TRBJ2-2	TGTGCCAGCAGCTTAATAACAGGAATGAACACCGGGGAGCTGTTTTTT	CASSLITGMNTGELFF
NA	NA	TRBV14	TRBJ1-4	TGTGCCAGCAGCCAAGAGAATAGGGCTAATGAAAAACTGTTTTTT	CASSQENRANEKLFF
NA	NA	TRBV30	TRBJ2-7	TGTGCCTGGAGTGTAGGGTACGAGCAGTACTTC	CAWSVGYEQYF
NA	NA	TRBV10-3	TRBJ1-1	TGTGCCATCAACGGGGTATTGAACACTGAAGCTTTCTTT	CAINGVLNTEAFF
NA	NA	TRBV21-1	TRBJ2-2	TGTGCCAGCAGCAAAGTGAAGACGGGGGACACCGGGGAGCTGTTTTTT	CASSKVKTGDTGELFF
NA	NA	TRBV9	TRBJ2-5	TGTGCCAGCAGCGAGGGGCCGGCTGAGACCCAGTACTTC	CASSEGPAETQYF
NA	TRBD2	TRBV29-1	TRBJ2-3	TGCAGCGTGGGCGGGGGGCCCACAGATACGCAGTATTTT	CSVGGGPTDTQYF
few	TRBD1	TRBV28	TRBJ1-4	TGTGCCAGCGGGACGGACAGGGTCGGAGAAAAACTGTTTTTT	CASGTDRVGEKLFF
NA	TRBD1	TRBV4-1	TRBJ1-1	TGCGCCAGCAGCCAAGATCTCAGGGGGGGCACTGAAGCCTTCTTT	CASSQDLRGGTEAFF
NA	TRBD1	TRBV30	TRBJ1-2	TGTGCCTCAACTTCCGGGACAGGGGGGCATGGCTACACCTTC	CASTSGTGGHGYTF
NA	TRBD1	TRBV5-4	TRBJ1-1	TGTGCCAGCAGCTCTCAGGGGGGGAACACTGAAGCTTTCTTT	CASSSQGGNTEAFF
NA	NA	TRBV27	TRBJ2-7	TGTGCCAGCAGTTTATCAGGGGTTCGCGAGCAGTACTTC	CASSLSGVREQYF
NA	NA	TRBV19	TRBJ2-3	TGTGCCAGTAGTATAGCAGGCGGGGGCCTCACAGATACGCAGTATTTT	CASSIAGGGLTDTQYF
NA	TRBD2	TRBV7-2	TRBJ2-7	TGTGCCAGCAGCTCGAGCGGGGGGGCCGCCGAGCAGTACTTC	CASSSSGGAAEQYF
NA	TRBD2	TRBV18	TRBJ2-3	TGTGCCAGCTCACAAGCCGGGACTAGCGGATCAGATACGCAGTATTTT	CASSQAGTSGSDTQYF
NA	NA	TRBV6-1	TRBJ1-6	TGTGCCAGCAGGGGGACGGTTAATTCACCCCTCCACTTT	CASRGTVNSPLHF
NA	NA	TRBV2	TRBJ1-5	TGTGCCAGCAGGCCAGGGAATCAGCCCCAGCATTTT	CASRPGNQPQHF
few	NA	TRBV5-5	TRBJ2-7	TGTGCCAGCAGCTTACCCGGAAGCTCCTACGAGCAGTACTTC	CASSLPGSSYEQYF
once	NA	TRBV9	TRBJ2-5	TGTGCCAGCAGCTCAGGGGGGGGCACCCAAGAGACCCAGTACTTC	CASSSGGGTQETQYF
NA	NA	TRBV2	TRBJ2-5	TGTGCCAGCAATATACAGGTCCAAGAGACCCAGTACTTC	CASNIQVQETQYF
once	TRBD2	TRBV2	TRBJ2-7	TGTGCCAGCACCCGACTAGCGGGAGGCTCCTACGAGCAGTACTTC	CASTRLAGGSYEQYF